These 2 T cell receptor beta chains were sequenced from one sample in a study of control samples from healthy donors and cancer patients. Profiled with immunoSEQ multiplex PCR; TCRdb holds only in-frame clones, not every one. The sample comprises approximately 79,000 clones, approximately 91% of which are singletons, and about 7.1% rests with the top ten. The sample comprised blood. The receptor set was obtained from a man in his forties or fifties in good health.

The chain recombines TRBV7-6 with TRBJ2-3, with D possibly matching TRBD2 (6 bases). CDR1 and CDR2 (germline): SGHVS, FNYEAQ. The germline V and J ends were trimmed by 5 bases and 0 bases, with 15 bases remaining between them. The CDR3 runs 16 residues. CDR3 DNA sequence: TGTGCCAGCAGCCACGATAGCGGAGTTAGCACAGATACGCAGTATTTT. This gives the protein CASSHDSGVSTDTQYF.

The CDR3 DNA sequence: TGTGCCAGTAGTATGACTGATGAAAAACTGTTTTTT. As protein: CASSMTDEKLFF. The J gene is TRBJ1-4, the V gene TRBV19; D is unclear. CDR1 and CDR2 (germline): LNHDA, SQIVND (reference sequence). CDR3 size: 12 residues. V was pared by 3 bases and J by 6 bases, with 5 bases between.